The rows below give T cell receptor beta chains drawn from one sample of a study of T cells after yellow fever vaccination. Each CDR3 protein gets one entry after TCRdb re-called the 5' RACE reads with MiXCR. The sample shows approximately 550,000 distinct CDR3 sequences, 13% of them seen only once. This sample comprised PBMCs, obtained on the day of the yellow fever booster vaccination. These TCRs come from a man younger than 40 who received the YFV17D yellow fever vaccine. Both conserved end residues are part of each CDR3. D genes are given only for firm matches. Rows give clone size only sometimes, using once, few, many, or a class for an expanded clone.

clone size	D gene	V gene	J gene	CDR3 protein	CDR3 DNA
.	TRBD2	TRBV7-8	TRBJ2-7	CASSLEGLHYEQYF	TGTGCCAGCAGCTTAGAGGGACTACACTACGAGCAGTACTTC
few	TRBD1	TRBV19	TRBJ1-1	CASRTGSSVTEAFF	TGTGCCAGTAGGACAGGGTCGTCGGTGACTGAAGCTTTCTTT
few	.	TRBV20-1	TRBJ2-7	CSAAPGGRYEQYF	TGCAGTGCTGCGCCAGGGGGGCGGTACGAGCAGTACTTC
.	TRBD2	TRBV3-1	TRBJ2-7	CASSHREDTYEQYF	TGTGCCAGCAGCCACCGGGAGGACACCTACGAGCAGTACTTC
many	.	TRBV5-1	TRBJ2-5	CASSSTGQETQYF	TGCGCCAGCAGCTCGACAGGACAAGAGACCCAGTACTTC
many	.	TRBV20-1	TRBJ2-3	CSARDMRRDPDTQYF	TGCAGTGCTAGAGATATGCGGCGGGACCCAGATACGCAGTATTTT
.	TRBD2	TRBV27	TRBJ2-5	CASSTGTSGVGPKETQYF	TGTGCCAGCAGTACCGGGACTAGCGGAGTGGGGCCTAAGGAGACCCAGTACTTC
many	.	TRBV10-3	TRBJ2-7	CATTEGQSYYEQYF	TGTGCCACAACCGAGGGACAAAGCTACTACGAGCAGTACTTC
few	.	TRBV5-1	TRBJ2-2	CASSLVGLVNTGELFF	TGCGCCAGCAGCTTGGTCGGGCTAGTGAACACCGGGGAGCTGTTTTTT
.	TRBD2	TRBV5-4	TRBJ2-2	CASSFPSGGNTGELFF	TGTGCCAGCAGCTTCCCCAGCGGGGGTAACACCGGGGAGCTGTTTTTT
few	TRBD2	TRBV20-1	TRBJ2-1	CSASPRLAGVLAFREQFF	TGCAGTGCTAGTCCCCGGCTAGCGGGAGTCCTCGCTTTCCGCGAGCAGTTCTTC
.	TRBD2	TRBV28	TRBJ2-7	CASRQLAGGYEQYF	TGTGCCAGCAGGCAACTAGCGGGAGGCTACGAGCAGTACTTC
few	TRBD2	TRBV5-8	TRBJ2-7	CASSLDLREAYEQYF	TGTGCCAGCAGCTTGGATTTGCGGGAGGCCTACGAGCAGTACTTC
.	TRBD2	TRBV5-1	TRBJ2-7	CASSLAEASGISSYEQYF	TGCGCCAGCAGCTTGGCCGAGGCTAGCGGTATCAGCTCCTACGAGCAGTACTTC
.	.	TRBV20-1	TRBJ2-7	CSARTSKERQYF	TGCAGTGCTAGGACTAGTAAGGAGAGGCAGTACTTC
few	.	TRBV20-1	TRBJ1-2	CSARSGRTLGYTF	TGCAGTGCTAGGTCGGGCCGTACCTTGGGCTACACCTTC
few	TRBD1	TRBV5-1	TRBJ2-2	CASSEGQGGELFF	TGCGCCAGCAGCGAGGGACAGGGGGGGGAGCTGTTTTTT
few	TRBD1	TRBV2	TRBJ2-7	CASVAGTGPFYEQYF	TGTGCCAGCGTAGCCGGGACAGGGCCCTTCTACGAGCAGTACTTC
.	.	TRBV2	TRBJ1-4	CASNSMATTNEKLFF	TGTGCCAGCAACTCGATGGCAACAACTAATGAAAAACTGTTTTTT
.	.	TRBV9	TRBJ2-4	CASSQGYAKNIQYF	TGTGCCAGCAGCCAAGGGTACGCCAAAAACATTCAGTACTTC
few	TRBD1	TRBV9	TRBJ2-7	CASSTGQGPYEQYF	TGTGCCAGCAGCACCGGACAGGGGCCCTACGAGCAGTACTTC
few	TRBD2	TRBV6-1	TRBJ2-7	CASRLADPYEQYF	TGTGCCAGCAGACTAGCGGATCCATACGAGCAGTACTTC
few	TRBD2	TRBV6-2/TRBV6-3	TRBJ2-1	CASSPLGAGGPGNEQFF	TGTGCCAGCAGTCCCCTGGGTGCGGGAGGGCCCGGGAATGAGCAGTTCTTC
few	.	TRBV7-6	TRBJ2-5	CASSPGQTGRETQYF	TGTGCCAGCAGCCCCGGCCAGACAGGCCGAGAGACCCAGTACTTC
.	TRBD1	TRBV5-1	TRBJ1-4	CASSLEGQGYEKLFF	TGCGCCAGCAGCTTGGAGGGACAGGGATATGAAAAACTGTTTTTT
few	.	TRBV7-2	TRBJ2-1	CASSLGGQYNEQFF	TGTGCCAGCAGCTTAGGGGGCCAGTACAATGAGCAGTTCTTC
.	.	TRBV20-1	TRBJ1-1	CSARSSGALNTEAFF	TGCAGTGCTCGTTCCTCAGGGGCGCTGAACACTGAAGCTTTCTTT
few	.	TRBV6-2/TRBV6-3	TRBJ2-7	CASSSIPYEQYF	TGTGCCAGCAGCTCCATCCCCTACGAGCAGTACTTC
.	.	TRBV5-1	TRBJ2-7	CASSFNSPRGEQYF	TGCGCCAGCAGCTTCAATTCACCCCGGGGAGAGCAGTACTTC
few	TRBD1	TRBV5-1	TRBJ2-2	CASSSGDSPYFNTGELFF	TGCGCCAGCAGCTCAGGGGACAGCCCCTACTTTAACACCGGGGAGCTGTTTTTT
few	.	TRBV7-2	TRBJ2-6	CASSLGIGSSGANVLTF	TGTGCCAGCAGCTTAGGGATAGGTAGCTCTGGGGCCAACGTCCTGACTTTC
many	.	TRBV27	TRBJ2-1	CASSLSEVGRQFF	TGTGCCAGCAGTTTATCTGAGGTTGGCCGGCAGTTCTTC
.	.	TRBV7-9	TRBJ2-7	CASSPQWEDYEQYF	TGTGCCAGCAGTCCGCAGTGGGAAGATTACGAGCAGTACTTC
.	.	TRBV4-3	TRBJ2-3	CASSQEEDGAVDTQYF	TGCGCCAGCAGCCAAGAGGAGGACGGCGCTGTTGATACGCAGTATTTT